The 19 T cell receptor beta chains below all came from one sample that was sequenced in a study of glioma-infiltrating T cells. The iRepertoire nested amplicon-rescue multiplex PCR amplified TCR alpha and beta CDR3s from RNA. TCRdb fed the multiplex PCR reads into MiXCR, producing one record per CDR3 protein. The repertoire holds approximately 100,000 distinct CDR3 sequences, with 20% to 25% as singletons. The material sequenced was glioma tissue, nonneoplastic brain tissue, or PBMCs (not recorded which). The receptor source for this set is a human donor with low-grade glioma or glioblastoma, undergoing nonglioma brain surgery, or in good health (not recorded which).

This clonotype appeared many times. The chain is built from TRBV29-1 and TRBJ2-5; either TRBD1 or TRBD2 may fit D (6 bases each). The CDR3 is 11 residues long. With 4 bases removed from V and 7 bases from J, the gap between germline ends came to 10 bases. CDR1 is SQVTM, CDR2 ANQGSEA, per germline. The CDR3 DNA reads TGCAGCGTTGGCGGGACACCGACCCAGTACTTC. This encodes CSVGGTPTQYF.

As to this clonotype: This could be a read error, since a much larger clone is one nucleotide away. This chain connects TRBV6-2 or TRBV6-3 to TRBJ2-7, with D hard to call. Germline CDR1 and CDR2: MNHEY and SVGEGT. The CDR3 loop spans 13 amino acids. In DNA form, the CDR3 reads TGCGCCAGCAGACAAAGGACCTCCTACGAGCAGTACTTC. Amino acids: CASRQRTSYEQYF.

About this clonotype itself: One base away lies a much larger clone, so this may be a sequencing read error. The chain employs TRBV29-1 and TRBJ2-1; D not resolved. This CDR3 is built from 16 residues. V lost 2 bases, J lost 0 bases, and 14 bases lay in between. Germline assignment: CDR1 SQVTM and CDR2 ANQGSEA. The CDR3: CSVELAREYSYNEQFF. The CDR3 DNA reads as TGCAGCGTTGAATTGGCTAGAGAGTACTCCTACAATGAGCAGTTCTTC.

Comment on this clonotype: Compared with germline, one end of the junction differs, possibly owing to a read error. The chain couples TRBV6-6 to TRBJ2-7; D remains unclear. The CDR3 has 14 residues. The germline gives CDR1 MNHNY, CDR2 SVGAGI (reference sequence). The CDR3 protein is CASSRRAPGYERYF. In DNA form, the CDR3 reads TGTGCCAGCAGTCGCCGAGCGCCAGGCTACGAGCGGTACTTC.

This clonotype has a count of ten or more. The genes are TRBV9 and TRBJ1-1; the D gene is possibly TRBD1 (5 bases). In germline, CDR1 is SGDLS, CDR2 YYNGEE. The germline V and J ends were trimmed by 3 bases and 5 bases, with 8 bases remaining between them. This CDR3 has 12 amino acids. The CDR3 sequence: CASSGGGTEAFF. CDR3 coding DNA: TGTGCCAGCAGCGGGGGGGGGACTGAAGCTTTCTTT.

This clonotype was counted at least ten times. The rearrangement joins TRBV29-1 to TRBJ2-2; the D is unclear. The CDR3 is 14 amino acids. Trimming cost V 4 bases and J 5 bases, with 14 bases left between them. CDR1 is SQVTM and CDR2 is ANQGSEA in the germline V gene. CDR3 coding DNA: TGCAGCGTTGGTTCGACCCTGGGGACCGGGGAGCTGTTTTTT. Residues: CSVGSTLGTGELFF.

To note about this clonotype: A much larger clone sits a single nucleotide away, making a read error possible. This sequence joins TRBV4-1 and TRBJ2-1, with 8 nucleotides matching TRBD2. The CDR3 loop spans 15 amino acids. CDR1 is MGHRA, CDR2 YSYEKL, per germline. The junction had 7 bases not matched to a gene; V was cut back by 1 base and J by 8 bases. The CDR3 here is CASSQARGATDEQFF. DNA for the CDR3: TGCGCCAGCAGCCAAGCGCGGGGGGCCACGGATGAGCAGTTCTTC.

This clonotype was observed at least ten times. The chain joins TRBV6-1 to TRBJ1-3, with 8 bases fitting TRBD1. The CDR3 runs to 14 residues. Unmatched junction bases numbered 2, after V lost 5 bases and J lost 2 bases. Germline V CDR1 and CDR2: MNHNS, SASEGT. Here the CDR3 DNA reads TGTGCCAGCAGTAGGACAGGGCCTGGAAACACCATATATTTT. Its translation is CASSRTGPGNTIYF.

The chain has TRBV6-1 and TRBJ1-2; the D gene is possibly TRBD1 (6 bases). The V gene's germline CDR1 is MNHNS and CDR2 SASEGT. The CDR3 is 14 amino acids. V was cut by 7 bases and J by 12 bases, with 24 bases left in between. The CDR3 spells CASNNPTGPRGHTF. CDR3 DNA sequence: TGTGCCAGCAATAACCCAACAGGGCCCCGAGGCCACACCTTC.

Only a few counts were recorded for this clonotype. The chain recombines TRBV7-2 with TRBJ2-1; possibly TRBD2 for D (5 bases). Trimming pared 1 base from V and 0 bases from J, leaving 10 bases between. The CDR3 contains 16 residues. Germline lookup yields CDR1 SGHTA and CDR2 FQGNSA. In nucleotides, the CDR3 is TGTGCCAGCAGCTTAGTAGTGGGGAGCTCCTACAATGAGCAGTTCTTC. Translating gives CASSLVVGSSYNEQFF.

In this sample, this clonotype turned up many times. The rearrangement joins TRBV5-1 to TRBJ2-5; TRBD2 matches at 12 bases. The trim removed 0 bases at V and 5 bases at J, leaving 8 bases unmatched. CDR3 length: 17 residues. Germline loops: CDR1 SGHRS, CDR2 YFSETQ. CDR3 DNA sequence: TGCGCCAGCAGCTTGGCCGCGACTAGCGGGAGTATGGAGACCCAGTACTTC. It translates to CASSLAATSGSMETQYF.

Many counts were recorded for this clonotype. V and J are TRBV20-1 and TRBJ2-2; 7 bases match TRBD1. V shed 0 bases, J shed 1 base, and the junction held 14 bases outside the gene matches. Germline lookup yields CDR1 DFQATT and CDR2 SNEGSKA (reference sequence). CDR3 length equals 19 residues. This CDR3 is CSARDPNYSTGRNTGELFF. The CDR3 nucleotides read TGCAGTGCTAGAGACCCCAATTACTCGACAGGGAGGAACACCGGGGAGCTGTTTTTT.

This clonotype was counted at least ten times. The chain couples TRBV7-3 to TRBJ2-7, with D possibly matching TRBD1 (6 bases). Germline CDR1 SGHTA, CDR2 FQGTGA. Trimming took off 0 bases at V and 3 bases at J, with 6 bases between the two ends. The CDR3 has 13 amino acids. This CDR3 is CASSLTDSYEQYF. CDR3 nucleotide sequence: TGTGCCAGCAGCTTAACGGACAGCTACGAGCAGTACTTC.

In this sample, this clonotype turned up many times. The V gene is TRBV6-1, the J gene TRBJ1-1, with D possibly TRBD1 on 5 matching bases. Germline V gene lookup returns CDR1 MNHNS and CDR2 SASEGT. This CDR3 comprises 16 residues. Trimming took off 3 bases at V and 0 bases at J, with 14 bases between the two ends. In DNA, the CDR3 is TGTGCCAGCAGTGATCCGGGACTACCCATGAACACTGAAGCTTTCTTT. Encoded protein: CASSDPGLPMNTEAFF.

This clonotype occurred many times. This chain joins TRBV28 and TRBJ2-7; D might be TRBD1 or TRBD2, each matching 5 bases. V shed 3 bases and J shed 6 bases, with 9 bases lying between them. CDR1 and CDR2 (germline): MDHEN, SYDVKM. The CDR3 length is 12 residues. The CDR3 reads CASSFIGAEQYF. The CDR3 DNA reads TGTGCCAGCAGTTTTATCGGGGCCGAGCAGTACTTC.

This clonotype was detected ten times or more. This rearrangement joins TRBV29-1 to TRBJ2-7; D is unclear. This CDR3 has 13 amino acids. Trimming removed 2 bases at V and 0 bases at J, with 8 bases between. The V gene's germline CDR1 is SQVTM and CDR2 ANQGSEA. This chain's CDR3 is CSVESRSSYEQYF. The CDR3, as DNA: TGCAGCGTTGAATCCAGGAGCTCCTACGAGCAGTACTTC.

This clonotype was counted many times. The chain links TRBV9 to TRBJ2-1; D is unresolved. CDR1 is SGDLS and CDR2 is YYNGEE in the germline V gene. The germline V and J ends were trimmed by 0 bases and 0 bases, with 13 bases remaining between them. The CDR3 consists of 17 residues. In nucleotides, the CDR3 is TGTGCCAGCAGCGTAGCAATGTCGGCTTCCTCCTACAATGAGCAGTTCTTC. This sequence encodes CASSVAMSASSYNEQFF.

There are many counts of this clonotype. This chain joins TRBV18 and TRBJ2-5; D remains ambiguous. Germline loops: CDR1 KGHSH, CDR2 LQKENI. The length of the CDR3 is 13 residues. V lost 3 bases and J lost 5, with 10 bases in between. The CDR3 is CASSPREDETQYF. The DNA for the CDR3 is TGTGCCAGCTCACCTCGAGAAGACGAGACCCAGTACTTC.

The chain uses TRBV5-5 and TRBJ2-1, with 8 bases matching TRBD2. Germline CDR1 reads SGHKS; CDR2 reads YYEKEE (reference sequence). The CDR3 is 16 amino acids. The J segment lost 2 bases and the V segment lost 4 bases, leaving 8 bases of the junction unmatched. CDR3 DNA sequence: TGTGCCAGCAGCCATGCACTAGCGGCTCCCTACAATGAGCAGTTCTTC. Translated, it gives CASSHALAAPYNEQFF.